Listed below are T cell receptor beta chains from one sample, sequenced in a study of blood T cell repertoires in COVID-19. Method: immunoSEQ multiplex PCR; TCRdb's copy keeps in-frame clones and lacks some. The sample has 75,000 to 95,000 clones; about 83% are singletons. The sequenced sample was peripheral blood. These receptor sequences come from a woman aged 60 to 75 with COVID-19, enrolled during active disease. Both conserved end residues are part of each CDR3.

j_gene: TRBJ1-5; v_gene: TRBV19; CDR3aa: CASSFGFRVGQPQHF
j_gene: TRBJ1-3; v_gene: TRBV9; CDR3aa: CASSVTGVSGNTIYF
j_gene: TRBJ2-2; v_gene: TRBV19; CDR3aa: CASSGDAGANTGELFF
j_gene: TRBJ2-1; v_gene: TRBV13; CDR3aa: CASIAGGGGATSYNEQFF
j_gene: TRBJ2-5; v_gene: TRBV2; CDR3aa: CASSEMTGGGETQYF
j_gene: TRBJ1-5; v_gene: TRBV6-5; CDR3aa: CASSRGTGDQPQHF
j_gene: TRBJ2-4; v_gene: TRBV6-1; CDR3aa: CASSDLYIQYF
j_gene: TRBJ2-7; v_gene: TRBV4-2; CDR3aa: CASSQHTGSSYEQYF
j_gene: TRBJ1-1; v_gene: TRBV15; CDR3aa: CATSRQGLGNTEAFF
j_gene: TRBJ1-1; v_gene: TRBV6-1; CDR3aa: CASSEWTREAFF
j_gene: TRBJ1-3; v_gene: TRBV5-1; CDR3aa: CASSIDRGSGNTIYF
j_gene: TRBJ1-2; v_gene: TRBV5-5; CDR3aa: CASSSGPVNYGYTF
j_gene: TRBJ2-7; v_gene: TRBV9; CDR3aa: CASGPGQASYEQYF
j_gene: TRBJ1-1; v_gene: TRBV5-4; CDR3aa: CASSFNTGTNTEAFF
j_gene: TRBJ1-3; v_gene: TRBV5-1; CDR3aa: CASTHDTSGNTIYF
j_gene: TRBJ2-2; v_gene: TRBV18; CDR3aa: CASSPQGGTGELFF
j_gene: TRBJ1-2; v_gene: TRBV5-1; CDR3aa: CASSATGRSDYGYTF
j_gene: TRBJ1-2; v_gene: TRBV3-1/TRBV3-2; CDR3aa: CASSPGEGGGYTF
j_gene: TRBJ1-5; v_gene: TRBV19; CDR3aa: CASSIGRSRGNQPQHF
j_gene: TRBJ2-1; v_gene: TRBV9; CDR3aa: CASSPRTGDNLNAYNEQFF
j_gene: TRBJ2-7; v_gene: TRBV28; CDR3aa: CATGTPYEQYF
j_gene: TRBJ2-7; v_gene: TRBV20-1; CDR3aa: CSASDRYEQYF
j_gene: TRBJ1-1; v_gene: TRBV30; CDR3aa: CAWGGQGTEAFF
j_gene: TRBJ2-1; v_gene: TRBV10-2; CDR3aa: CASRWGGQQGNEQFF
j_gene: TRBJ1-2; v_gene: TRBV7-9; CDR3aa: CASSLVTGDYGYTF
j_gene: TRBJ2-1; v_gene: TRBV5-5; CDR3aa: CASSSRGQILYNEQFF
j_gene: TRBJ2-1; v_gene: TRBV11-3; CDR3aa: CASSLVGGAYNEQFF
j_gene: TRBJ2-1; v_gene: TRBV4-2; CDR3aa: CASSQGTSGGASYNEQFF
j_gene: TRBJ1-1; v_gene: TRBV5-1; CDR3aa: CASSSSTGNTEAFF
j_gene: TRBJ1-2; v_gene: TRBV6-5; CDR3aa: CASSLGPDYGYTF
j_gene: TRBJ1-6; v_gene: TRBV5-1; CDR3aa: CASSLGSDNSPLHF
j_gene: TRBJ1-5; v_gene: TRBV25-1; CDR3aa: CASSEGAANQPQHF
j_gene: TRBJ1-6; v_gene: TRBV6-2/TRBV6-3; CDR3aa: CASSTETGGNSPLHF
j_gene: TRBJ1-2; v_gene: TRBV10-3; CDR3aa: CAISEGAYGYTF
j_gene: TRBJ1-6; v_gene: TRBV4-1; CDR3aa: CASGGQVNSPLHF
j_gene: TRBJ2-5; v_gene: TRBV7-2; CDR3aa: CASSLVGARQETQYF
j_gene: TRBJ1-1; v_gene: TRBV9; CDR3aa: CASSTTGQTNTEAFF
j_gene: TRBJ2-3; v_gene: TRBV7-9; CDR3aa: CASSSDRGTLDTQYF
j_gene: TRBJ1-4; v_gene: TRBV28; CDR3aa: CASSPLWGRGEKLFF
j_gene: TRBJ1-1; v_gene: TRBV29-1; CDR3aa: CSGLPGTVDTEAFF
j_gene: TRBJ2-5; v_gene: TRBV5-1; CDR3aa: CASSPENSVETQYF
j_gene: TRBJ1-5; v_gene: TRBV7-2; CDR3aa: CASSFRRTAGDSNQPQHF
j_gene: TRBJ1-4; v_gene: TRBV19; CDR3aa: CASRPGTADEKLFF
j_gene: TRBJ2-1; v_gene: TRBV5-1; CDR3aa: CASQLRDSGEQFF
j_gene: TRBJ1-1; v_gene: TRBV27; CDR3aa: CASSLSLRGGTEAFF
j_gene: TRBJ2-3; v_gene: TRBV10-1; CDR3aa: CASSESPSKLGGTQYF
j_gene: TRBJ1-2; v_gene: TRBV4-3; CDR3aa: CASSQDGGAGGYTF
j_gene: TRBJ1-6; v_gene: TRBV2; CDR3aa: CASSPSQWYNSPLHF
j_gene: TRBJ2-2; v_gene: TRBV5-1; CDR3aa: CASSFLIDASVHTGELFF
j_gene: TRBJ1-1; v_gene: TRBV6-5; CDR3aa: CASSSPTGGGTEAFF
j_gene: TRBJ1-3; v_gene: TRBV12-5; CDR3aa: CASGLPPGDTIYF
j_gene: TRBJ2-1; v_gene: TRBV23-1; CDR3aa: CASRRRGLFNEQFF
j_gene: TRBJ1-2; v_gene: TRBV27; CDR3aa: CASKRSITYGYTF
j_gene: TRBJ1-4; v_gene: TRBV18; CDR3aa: CASSPVTAETNEKLFF